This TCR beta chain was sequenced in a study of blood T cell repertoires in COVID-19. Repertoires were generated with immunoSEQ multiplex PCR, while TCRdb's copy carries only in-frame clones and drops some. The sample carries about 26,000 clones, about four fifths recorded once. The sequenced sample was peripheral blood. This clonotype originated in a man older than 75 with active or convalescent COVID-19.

The CDR3 is CASSLAGTGNTEAFF. In DNA form, the CDR3 reads TGCGCCAGCAGCTTGGCCGGGACAGGGAACACTGAAGCTTTCTTT. The gene calls are TRBV5-1 and TRBJ1-1, with 8 bases fitting TRBD1. CDR1 is SGHRS, CDR2 YFSETQ, per germline. The CDR3 is 15 amino acids. J gave up 1 base and V 0 bases, and 2 bases lay outside the gene matches.